What follows are 30 T cell receptor beta chains derived from one specimen sequenced in a study of T-cell memory formation after mild COVID-19. TCRdb independently ran MiXCR on the 5' RACE reads; one entry per CDR3 protein. Of around 53,000 distinct CDR3 sequences in the sample, 12% were seen once. Input material: PBMCs or a T cell subset sorted from them (not recorded which). Receptors originate from a man in his late teens or twenties who had mild COVID-19 (a few samples of this study predate the infection). Cell type and time point are not known.

This clonotype was recorded at least ten times. This chain uses TRBV15 with TRBJ2-1; 7 bases agree with TRBD2. The germline gives CDR1 LNHNV, CDR2 YYDKDF (reference sequence). This CDR3 contains 15 residues. V lost 9 bases to trimming and J lost 3 bases; unmatched junction nucleotides: 11. In DNA form, the CDR3 reads TGTGCCACGAAACTCTTTACGGGAGGCTACAATGAGCAGTTCTTC. This translates into CATKLFTGGYNEQFF.

This clonotype came up many times. This chain uses TRBV9 with TRBJ2-2, with D hard to call. Germline V gene data show CDR1 as SGDLS and CDR2 as YYNGEE. This CDR3 has 13 residues. V lost 7 bases, J lost 0 bases, and 7 bases lay in between. The chain's CDR3 is CASRTANTGELFF. In DNA form, the CDR3 reads TGTGCCAGCCGGACGGCGAACACCGGGGAGCTGTTTTTT.

The chain has TRBV6-5 and TRBJ2-5, with D possibly being TRBD2 (6 bases). Trimming stripped 0 bases from V and 1 base from J, with 9 bases between. Germline V CDR1 and CDR2: MNHEY, SVGAGI. CDR3 length equals 15 residues. The CDR3 DNA follows: TGTGCCAGCAGTTACTCGAACGGGGGCCAAGAGACCCAGTACTTC. This translates into CASSYSNGGQETQYF.

This chain links TRBV12-3 or TRBV12-4 with TRBJ1-2, with 8 bases fitting TRBD1. The CDR3 is made up of 13 amino acids. V was clipped by 6 bases and J by 7 bases; unmatched bases: 7. CDR3 amino acids: CASRPDRGLGYTF. CDR3 DNA sequence: TGTGCCAGCAGACCAGACAGGGGCCTTGGCTACACCTTC.

The CDR3 DNA follows: TGTGCCACCAGTGACTCCGGGACGGCAAATTCACCCCTCCACTTT. As protein: CATSDSGTANSPLHF. The J gene is TRBJ1-6, the V gene TRBV24-1; the D gene is possibly TRBD1 (5 bases). This CDR3 has 15 residues. Trimming removed 4 bases from V and 7 bases from J, with 13 bases in between. Germline assignment: CDR1 KGHDR and CDR2 SFDVKD.

V gene TRBV4-1 combines with J gene TRBJ1-1; tentative D call: TRBD1 (5 bases). Germline CDR1 is MGHRA and CDR2 is YSYEKL. CDR3 length equals 13 residues. V was trimmed by 8 bases and J by 5 bases, leaving 15 bases between them. The CDR3 DNA is TGCGCCAGCCGCGAGGGGCGAGGTACTGAAGCTTTCTTT. Translation: CASREGRGTEAFF.

With regard to this clonotype: In this CDR3 the conserved last residue, phenylalanine or tryptophan, is missing, so a read error is likely. CDR3 DNA: TGTGCCAGCAGCTTAGGGGCTAGTCAAGATACGCAGTATTCT. Amino acids: CASSLGASQDTQYS. The J gene is TRBJ2-3, the V gene TRBV7-6; no firm D call. Germline V gene lookup returns CDR1 SGHVS and CDR2 FNYEAQ. The CDR3 runs to 14 residues. V lost 1 base, J lost 5 bases, and 10 bases lay in between.

This clonotype was observed many times. V and J are TRBV6-4 and TRBJ2-6; tentative D call: TRBD2 (6 bases). V was trimmed by 0 bases and J by 0 bases, leaving 9 bases between them. CDR3 size: 17 residues. Germline CDR1 is MRHNA and CDR2 is SNTAGT. In DNA, the CDR3 is TGTGCCAGCAGTGACTCCCCCGGGGGCTCTGGGGCCAACGTCCTGACTTTC. It encodes CASSDSPGGSGANVLTF.

This clonotype was counted many times. The chain couples TRBV11-2 to TRBJ2-2; D is ambiguous. V was shortened by 1 base and J by 6 bases, with 3 bases between the two germline ends. This CDR3 is built from 12 residues. Looked up from germline, CDR1 is SGHAT and CDR2 is FQNNGV. In DNA, the CDR3 is TGTGCCAGCAGCTTAGGGGCCGGGGAGCTGTTTTTT. Protein: CASSLGAGELFF.

In this sample, this clonotype turned up many times. The genes are TRBV10-3 and TRBJ2-3, with 9 nucleotides matching TRBD1. Germline assignment: CDR1 ENHRY and CDR2 SYGVKD. With 6 bases clipped from V and 5 bases from J, the junction kept 12 bases outside the gene matches. The CDR3 runs 16 residues. CDR3 protein: CAIRPTSTGGRDTQYF. As DNA, the CDR3 is TGTGCCATCAGGCCAACCTCGACAGGGGGGAGAGATACGCAGTATTTT.

The V gene is TRBV7-2, the J gene TRBJ2-6; tentative D call: TRBD2 (7 bases). Trimming stripped 2 bases from V and 0 bases from J, with 11 bases between. Germline V gene lookup returns CDR1 SGHTA and CDR2 FQGNSA. The CDR3 is made up of 17 amino acids. CDR3 coding DNA: TGTGCCAGCAGCTTAACGGGGGGCAACTCTGGGGCCAACGTCCTGACTTTC. Translation gives CASSLTGGNSGANVLTF.

This clonotype was picked up many times. The chain couples TRBV20-1 to TRBJ2-1, with TRBD1 matching over 9 bases. With 0 bases clipped from V and 2 bases from J, the junction kept 2 bases outside the gene matches. Germline CDR1 and CDR2: DFQATT and SNEGSKA (reference sequence). The CDR3 spans 15 residues. The DNA of the CDR3 is TGCAGTGCTAGAGACCGGGACAGGGCCTACAATGAGCAGTTCTTC. Its translation is CSARDRDRAYNEQFF.

This clonotype was seen repeatedly, ten times or more. The rearrangement uses TRBV4-1 and TRBJ2-3, with TRBD1 matching 9 bases. Germline CDR1 is MGHRA and CDR2 is YSYEKL. The CDR3 is 16 amino acids. Trimming cost V 1 base and J 4 bases; bases outside gene matches: 6. CDR3 sequence reads: CASSQGGQGLADTQYF. The CDR3 DNA reads as TGCGCCAGCAGCCAAGGAGGACAGGGGCTGGCAGATACGCAGTATTTT.

The rearrangement links TRBV3-1 to TRBJ1-2; D might be TRBD1 (5 bases). Germline V gene sequence: CDR1 LGHDT, CDR2 YNNKEL (reference sequence). With 6 bases removed from V and 8 bases from J, the gap between germline ends came to 13 bases. The CDR3 runs 12 residues. Here the CDR3 reads CASRKVGLGYTF. The CDR3 nucleotides read TGTGCCAGCAGGAAAGTGGGGCTCGGCTACACCTTC.

The chain joins TRBV7-2 to TRBJ2-2; D gene uncertain. This CDR3 is built from 14 residues. In germline, CDR1 is SGHTA, CDR2 FQGNSA. The germline V and J ends were trimmed by 3 bases and 1 base, with 6 bases remaining between them. This CDR3 reads CASSLTRNTGELFF. The CDR3 DNA sequence: TGTGCCAGCAGCTTGACACGGAACACCGGGGAGCTGTTTTTT.

The rearrangement uses TRBV4-2 and TRBJ2-3, with a possible D match to TRBD2 (5 bases). CDR1 and CDR2 (germline): LGHNA, YNFKEQ. V was shortened by 4 bases and J by 2 bases, with 13 bases between the two germline ends. The CDR3 contains 15 residues. CDR3 coding DNA: TGTGCCAGCAGCCGCGAACAGAGGGACACAGATACGCAGTATTTT. Its protein product is CASSREQRDTDTQYF.

In this sample, this clonotype turned up many times. The rearrangement uses TRBV5-1 and TRBJ2-7; 7 nucleotides agree with TRBD1. Germline lookup yields CDR1 SGHRS and CDR2 YFSETQ. CDR3 length equals 16 residues. V trimming: 4 bases; J trimming: 3 bases; junction bases outside the gene matches: 13. Here the CDR3 reads CASSGVTGKVGYEQYF. Here the CDR3 DNA reads TGCGCCAGCAGCGGGGTGACAGGGAAGGTAGGCTACGAGCAGTACTTC.

This clonotype showed up just a few times. The chain recombines TRBV20-1 with TRBJ1-2; no definite D call. V dropped 5 bases and J dropped 9 bases, with 16 bases sitting between them. The CDR3 is made up of 12 amino acids. The germline V gene encodes CDR1 DFQATT and CDR2 SNEGSKA (reference sequence). The DNA of the CDR3 is TGCAGTGCTGCCGAGATTACGGCACGCTACACCTTC. Its protein is CSAAEITARYTF.

The rearrangement joins TRBV29-1 to TRBJ2-1; 8 nucleotides align to TRBD1. Germline assignment: CDR1 SQVTM and CDR2 ANQGSEA. J lost 4 bases, V lost 7 bases, and 3 bases had no gene match. The CDR3 length is 12 residues. This CDR3 reads CSARQGYNEQFF. The CDR3 coding sequence is TGCAGCGCAAGACAGGGGTACAATGAGCAGTTCTTC.

The J gene is TRBJ1-6, the V gene TRBV28, with TRBD1 identical over 10 bases. Looked up from germline, CDR1 is MDHEN and CDR2 is SYDVKM. V dropped 7 bases and J dropped 9; count of bases not matched to a gene: 9. CDR3 length equals 15 residues. CDR3 residues: CASTTTGTGVSPLHF. DNA of the CDR3: TGTGCCAGCACGACAACCGGGACAGGGGTTTCACCCCTCCACTTT. Full variable domain (outside the CDR3, taken from reference TRBV28 and TRBJ1-6): DVKVTQSSRYLVKRTGEKVFLECVQDMDHENMFWYRQDPGLGLRLIYFSYDVKMKEKGDIPEGYSVSREKKERFSLILESASTNQTSMYLCASTTTGTGVSPLHFGNGTRLTVT.

This clonotype showed up many times. The chain links TRBV5-1 to TRBJ2-1; D unclear. Trimming left V 4 bases short and J 0 bases short, with 14 bases between. Germline CDR1 SGHRS, CDR2 YFSETQ. This CDR3 region has 16 residues. The CDR3 sequence is CASSPRTRSSYNEQFF. In DNA, the CDR3 is TGCGCCAGCAGCCCAAGGACCAGGAGCTCCTACAATGAGCAGTTCTTC.

The V gene is TRBV29-1, the J gene TRBJ1-1; the match to TRBD1 covers 8 bases. V shed 5 bases and J 5 bases; nucleotides not matched to a gene: 7. Germline V gene sequence: CDR1 SQVTM, CDR2 ANQGSEA. The CDR3 has 13 amino acids. CDR3 residues: CSVRTGRWTEAFF. The CDR3 coding sequence is TGCAGCGTTCGGACAGGGCGTTGGACTGAAGCTTTCTTT.

This clonotype was counted between two and nine times. The rearrangement uses TRBV12-3 or TRBV12-4 and TRBJ2-7; TRBD1 is a possible D gene (7 bases). This CDR3 comprises 14 residues. V was pared by 6 bases and J by 4 bases, with 16 bases between. The CDR3 nucleotides are TGTGCCAGCAGCCTCCAGGGGGGCGGATACGAGCAGTACGTC. Its translation: CASSLQGGGYEQYV.

This chain connects TRBV7-9 to TRBJ1-2; no clear D. Germline V gene data show CDR1 as SEHNR and CDR2 as FQNEAQ (reference sequence). V lost 5 bases and J lost 4, with 11 bases in between. This CDR3 spans 13 amino acids. The CDR3 loop is CASSLRGAYGYTF. The CDR3 DNA is TGTGCCAGCAGCCTTCGGGGTGCCTATGGCTACACCTTC.

Many counts were recorded for this clonotype. The chain combines TRBV6-6 with TRBJ2-3; D is possibly TRBD1 (6 bases). V lost 3 bases to trimming and J lost 2 bases, with 21 bases between them. The CDR3 has 18 residues. Per the germline V gene, CDR1 is MNHNY and CDR2 is SVGAGI (reference sequence). Here the CDR3 reads CASSYTSGGQRLTDTQYF. As DNA, the CDR3 is TGTGCCAGCAGTTATACCTCCGGAGGACAGCGTCTCACAGATACGCAGTATTTT.

V and J are TRBV20-1 and TRBJ1-1; the D is unclear. The germline V gene encodes CDR1 DFQATT and CDR2 SNEGSKA (reference sequence). V lost 4 bases to trimming and J lost 1 base, with 10 bases between them. The CDR3 covers 13 residues. The CDR3 protein is CSATDGGNTEAFF. The CDR3 DNA follows: TGCAGTGCTACAGACGGTGGGAACACTGAAGCTTTCTTT.

The genes are TRBV3-1 and TRBJ2-1, with 8 bases that match TRBD1. The germline gives CDR1 LGHDT, CDR2 YNNKEL (reference sequence). This CDR3 contains 19 residues. Trimming took 3 bases from V and 2 from J; bases not matched to a gene: 15. The CDR3 sequence is CASSHAYRTGRVAYNEQFF. CDR3 nucleotide sequence: TGTGCCAGCAGCCATGCATACAGGACAGGGCGGGTGGCCTACAATGAGCAGTTCTTC.

This clonotype was observed a few times. V is TRBV6-5 and J is TRBJ2-7; D is perhaps TRBD1 or TRBD2 (5 bases each). This CDR3 is 12 amino acids long. Between the trimmed V and J ends, which lost 6 bases and 2 bases, there was a span of 8 bases. CDR1 MNHEY and CDR2 SVGAGI come from the germline V gene. The CDR3 nucleotides read TGTGCCAGCAGCCGGGGCCCCTACGAGCAGTACTTC. Amino acid sequence: CASSRGPYEQYF.

This clonotype was counted ten times or more. V and J are TRBV28 and TRBJ2-7; 7 bases align to TRBD1. Looked up from germline, CDR1 is MDHEN and CDR2 is SYDVKM. CDR3 length equals 15 residues. V shed 5 bases, J shed 8 bases, and the junction held 15 bases outside the gene matches. CDR3 bases: TGTGCCAGCAGTCCCCCGAGGGGACAGTTCTTACAGCAGTACGTC. It is translated as CASSPPRGQFLQQYV.

This clonotype showed up many times. J is TRBJ2-1 and V is TRBV12-3 or TRBV12-4; D call uncertain. Trimming shortened V by 3 bases and J by 4 bases, and 7 bases separated the two germline ends. The CDR3 consists of 13 residues. CDR3: CASSFGRYNEQFF. The CDR3, as DNA: TGTGCCAGCAGTTTCGGCAGGTACAATGAGCAGTTCTTC.